The rows below give T cell receptor beta chains drawn from one sample of a study of blood T cell repertoires in COVID-19. Using immunoSEQ multiplex PCR, the repertoire was profiled, and TCRdb retains in-frame clones only, with some absent. This table has about 40,000 clones, over 75% appearing once. The sample consisted of peripheral blood. The origin of the receptors is a human donor in a cohort sampled during active or convalescent COVID-19. The donor label of this sample is uncertain. Both conserved end residues are part of each CDR3. Each record gives: CDR3 DNA, CDR3 protein, clone size, V gene, J gene, D gene. A D gene is named only where the DNA matches it firmly. Some rows have no size entry. The others give once, few or many, or a class for an expanded clone.

TGTGCCAGCAGCTTAGTCGGTGGCGGGATGGCGGGGGAGACCCAGTACTTC	CASSLVGGGMAGETQYF	.	TRBV7-8	TRBJ2-5	.
TGTGCCACCGGGACTAGCTCCTACAATGAGCAGTTCTTC	CATGTSSYNEQFF	.	TRBV7-6	TRBJ2-1	TRBD2
TGTGCCAGCAGCCCTGGAGGTAGCGGGAGTAATGAGCAGTTCTTC	CASSPGGSGSNEQFF	many	TRBV9	TRBJ2-1	TRBD2
TGTGCCACCAGTGATTGGGGCAGGGAGACCCAGTACTTC	CATSDWGRETQYF	.	TRBV24-1	TRBJ2-5	.
TGTGCCAGCAGCTTAGGGACTAGCGGGAGGACCGTCTCCTACGAGCAGTACTTC	CASSLGTSGRTVSYEQYF	.	TRBV7-2	TRBJ2-7	TRBD2
TGTGCCAGTAGTAAGAGGGACAGCTACGAGCAGTACTTC	CASSKRDSYEQYF	.	TRBV19	TRBJ2-7	TRBD1
TGTGCCAGCAGCTTGGGGAGGGCGGCTGAAGCTTTCTTT	CASSLGRAAEAFF	.	TRBV5-4	TRBJ1-1	.
TGTGCCAGCAGCTTAGATTCCCTCTTCGTTAGGCAGTATTTT	CASSLDSLFVRQYF	.	TRBV11-2	TRBJ2-3	.
TGTGCCAGCAGCTTAGCACTAGCGGGAGAGCAGTTCTTC	CASSLALAGEQFF	.	TRBV7-2	TRBJ2-1	TRBD2
TGTGCCAGCAGTTCCCCAGGGGCTAGCACAGATACGCAGTATTTT	CASSSPGASTDTQYF	.	TRBV6-5	TRBJ2-3	.
TGTGCCAGCAGAGCAACTAGCGGGAGGTTCACCGGGGAGCTGTTTTTT	CASRATSGRFTGELFF	.	TRBV4-2	TRBJ2-2	TRBD2
TGTGCCAGTAGTATTTCCAGGTCGATGACAACCGGGGAGCTGTTTTTT	CASSISRSMTTGELFF	.	TRBV19	TRBJ2-2	.
TGTGCCAGCAGCTTAGAAGGAGTGACAGGGTCCTACGAGCAGTACTTC	CASSLEGVTGSYEQYF	.	TRBV7-8	TRBJ2-7	TRBD1
TGCGCCAACCACCTGGCGGCGGGAGCCGCTGAACAAGAGACCCAGTACTTC	CANHLAAGAAEQETQYF	.	TRBV5-1	TRBJ2-5	TRBD2
TGTGCCACCAGTGAAGCCGGGGCCAACGTCCTGACTTTC	CATSEAGANVLTF	.	TRBV24-1	TRBJ2-6	.
TGTGCCAGCAGTTACCGGCGGGAGTCCTATGAGCAGTTCTTC	CASSYRRESYEQFF	.	TRBV6-5	TRBJ2-1	TRBD2
TGCAGCGTTGAAGATAAGGGGGATGAGCAGTTCTTC	CSVEDKGDEQFF	.	TRBV29-1	TRBJ2-1	.
TGCGCCAGCAGCCCCAGACAGAAGGATGGCTACACCTTC	CASSPRQKDGYTF	.	TRBV5-1	TRBJ1-2	.
TGTGCCAGCAGCGAGTCACAGGGGGCAGTCAATGAGCAGTTCTTC	CASSESQGAVNEQFF	.	TRBV9	TRBJ2-1	TRBD1
TGTGCCAGCAGTGATCGACAGTCCTCCTATAATTCACCCCTCCACTTT	CASSDRQSSYNSPLHF	.	TRBV27	TRBJ1-6	.
TGTGCCAGCAGAACCGGGACAGGACGCTATGGCTACACCTTC	CASRTGTGRYGYTF	.	TRBV6-5	TRBJ1-2	TRBD1
TGTGCCAGCAGCGTACAGCGGATCACAGATACGCAGTATTTT	CASSVQRITDTQYF	once	TRBV9	TRBJ2-3	.
TGTGCCAGCAGCTTGGACAGGGGAGGTACTGAAGCTTTCTTT	CASSLDRGGTEAFF	.	TRBV7-2	TRBJ1-1	TRBD1
TGTGCCAGCAGCTCAGCGGGAAACTCCTACAATGAGCAGTTCTTC	CASSSAGNSYNEQFF	.	TRBV28	TRBJ2-1	TRBD2